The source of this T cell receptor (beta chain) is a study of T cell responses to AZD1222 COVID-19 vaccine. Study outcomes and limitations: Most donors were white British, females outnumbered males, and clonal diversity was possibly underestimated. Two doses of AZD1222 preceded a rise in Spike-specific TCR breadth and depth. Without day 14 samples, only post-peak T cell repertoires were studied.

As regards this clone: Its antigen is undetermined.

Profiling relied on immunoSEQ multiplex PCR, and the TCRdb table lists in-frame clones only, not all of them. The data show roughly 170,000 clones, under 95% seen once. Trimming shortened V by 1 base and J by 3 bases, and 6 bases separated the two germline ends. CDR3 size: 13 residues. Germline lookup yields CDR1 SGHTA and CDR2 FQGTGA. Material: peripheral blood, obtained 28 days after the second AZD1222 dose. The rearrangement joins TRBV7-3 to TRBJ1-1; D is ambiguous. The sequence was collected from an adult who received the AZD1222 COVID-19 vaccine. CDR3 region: CASSLNADTEAFF. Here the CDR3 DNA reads TGTGCCAGCAGCTTAAATGCGGACACTGAAGCTTTCTTT.